This T cell receptor beta chain was observed in a study of OX40 agonist ivuxolimab in advanced cancers. V gave up 9 bases and J gave up 1 base, with 15 bases separating them. The CDR3 has 15 amino acids. CDR1 and CDR2 (germline): LNHDA, SQIVND (reference sequence). Study-wide results and limits: At doses 0.1 to 3.0 mg/kg, CD4+ and CD8+ clones expanded.

Turning to this clone: What it binds is unknown.

Produced via immunoSEQ multiplex PCR; TCRdb's table is partial and in-frame only. The repertoire holds tens of thousands of clones, with roughly four fifths as singletons. The chain recombines TRBV19 with TRBJ2-2; maybe TRBD1 (6 bases). Material: CD4+ or CD8+ T cells sorted from blood, obtained in a trial of the OX40 agonist ivuxolimab. The clonotype was recovered from an adult with an advanced solid tumor such as melanoma, head and neck, liver or kidney cancer. The CDR3 is CASTRGWRNTGELFF. CDR3 nucleotide sequence: TGTGCCAGCACTAGGGGGTGGAGGAACACCGGGGAGCTGTTTTTT.